This TCR beta chain was sequenced in a study of blood T cell repertoires in COVID-19. Germline-derived CDR1 and CDR2 are KGHSH and LQKENI. Trimming cost V 0 bases and J 5 bases, with 13 bases left between them. The CDR3 has 16 residues. Produced via immunoSEQ multiplex PCR; TCRdb's table is partial and in-frame only. The sample yields under 300,000 clones, around nine tenths seen once. The chain joins TRBV18 to TRBJ2-2; D is perhaps TRBD1 (6 bases). This receptor was taken from a woman between 35 and 50 years old who had recovered from COVID-19. The sequencing sample was made of peripheral blood. The CDR3 region is CASSPPGAGRTGELFF. CDR3 sequence (DNA): TGTGCCAGCTCACCACCGGGGGCAGGTCGGACCGGGGAGCTGTTTTTT.